These 26 T cell receptor beta chains originate from one sample sequenced in a study of T-cell memory formation after mild COVID-19. Each CDR3 protein gets one entry after TCRdb re-called the 5' RACE reads with MiXCR. Among about 140,000 distinct CDR3 sequences listed, 11% to 15% were seen once. Sample: PBMCs or a T cell subset sorted from them (not recorded which). The receptors shown here come from an adult woman who had mild COVID-19 (a few samples of this study predate the infection). Cell type and time point are not known.

The chain recombines TRBV7-9 with TRBJ2-7; 9 bases agree with TRBD1. The CDR3 loop spans 15 amino acids. The V segment lost 5 bases and the J segment 3 bases; nucleotides outside the gene matches: 8. The V gene's germline CDR1 is SEHNR and CDR2 FQNEAQ (reference sequence). Here the CDR3 DNA reads TGTGCCAGCAGCCATGGGACAGGGAGCATCTACGAGCAGTACTTC. It encodes CASSHGTGSIYEQYF.

This clonotype was seen many times. V is TRBV19 and J is TRBJ2-2, with D maybe TRBD1 (5 bases). The V gene lost 3 bases and the J gene lost 0 bases, with 11 bases spanning the gap. The germline V gene has CDR1 LNHDA and CDR2 SQIVND (reference sequence). The CDR3 is 16 residues long. This CDR3 is CASSIWQGTNTGELFF. Here the CDR3 DNA reads TGTGCCAGTAGTATCTGGCAGGGAACGAACACCGGGGAGCTGTTTTTT.

The V gene is TRBV5-1, the J gene TRBJ1-1; 7 positions match TRBD1. This CDR3 region has 15 residues. V gave up 2 bases and J gave up 0 bases; unmatched junction bases: 4. The germline CDR1 and CDR2 sequences are SGHRS and YFSETQ. The CDR3 reads CASSFRQGVNTEAFF. CDR3 coding DNA: TGCGCCAGCAGCTTCCGACAGGGCGTGAACACTGAAGCTTTCTTT.

This clonotype was detected only a few times. V gene TRBV7-9 combines with J gene TRBJ1-1, with D unresolved. The CDR3 is made up of 15 amino acids. Germline CDR1 is SEHNR and CDR2 is FQNEAQ (reference sequence). V was shortened by 5 bases and J by 1 base, with 14 bases between the two germline ends. The DNA for the CDR3 is TGTGCCAGCAGCCCCCGTGTGAGCCCGAACACTGAAGCTTTCTTT. Its translation is CASSPRVSPNTEAFF.

The rearrangement uses TRBV7-9 and TRBJ2-7; D is undetermined. In germline, CDR1 is SEHNR, CDR2 FQNEAQ (reference sequence). Trimming pared 1 base from V and 0 bases from J, leaving 10 bases between. CDR3 size: 15 residues. In DNA form, the CDR3 reads TGTGCCAGCAGCTTAGGGTTTAGTAGCTCCTACGAGCAGTACTTC. Its protein product is CASSLGFSSSYEQYF.

This clonotype has just a few counts. The chain couples TRBV12-3 or TRBV12-4 to TRBJ1-6; D ambiguous. Trimming removed 6 bases at V and 14 bases at J, with 11 bases between. This CDR3 has 11 amino acids. This CDR3 is CASSPGWTLHF. CDR3 sequence (DNA): TGTGCCAGCAGCCCCGGTTGGACCCTCCACTTT.

This clonotype came up a few times. The rearrangement uses TRBV20-1 and TRBJ2-1; D is perhaps TRBD1 (5 bases). V was cut by 5 bases and J by 9 bases, with 17 bases left in between. The germline V gene has CDR1 DFQATT and CDR2 SNEGSKA (reference sequence). The CDR3 extends over 13 amino acids. This CDR3 reads CSAVQPGSAEQFF. The DNA of the CDR3 is TGCAGTGCTGTACAGCCAGGGTCAGCTGAGCAGTTCTTC.

This clonotype was found a few times. The rearrangement links TRBV6-5 to TRBJ2-1; 7 positions agree with TRBD2. The V and J ends lost 0 bases and 7 bases, in that order; junction bases with no gene match: 6. This CDR3 region has 15 residues. In germline, CDR1 is MNHEY, CDR2 SVGAGI. The CDR3: CASSYSGGSPNEQFF. CDR3 nucleotides: TGTGCCAGCAGTTACTCAGGCGGGAGCCCGAATGAGCAGTTCTTC.

This clonotype was counted a few times. The chain couples TRBV11-2 to TRBJ1-6; D possibly corresponds to TRBD1 (5 bases). This CDR3 contains 16 residues. Looked up from germline, CDR1 is SGHAT and CDR2 is FQNNGV. V was shortened by 6 bases and J by 12 bases, with 24 bases between the two germline ends. The CDR3 loop is CASRPGTVEGHEPLHF. The CDR3 coding sequence is TGTGCCAGCAGACCAGGGACGGTTGAAGGTCACGAACCCCTCCACTTT.

This clonotype has only a few counts. This rearrangement joins TRBV5-1 to TRBJ2-1; 10 nucleotides agree with TRBD2. This CDR3 spans 16 amino acids. V shed 2 bases and J 7 bases; nucleotides not matched to a gene: 9. Germline lookup yields CDR1 SGHRS and CDR2 YFSETQ. CDR3 loop: CASSFTVAGGRNEQFF. The DNA of the CDR3 is TGCGCCAGCAGCTTCACCGTAGCGGGAGGTAGGAATGAGCAGTTCTTC. Full variable domain (outside the CDR3, taken from reference TRBV5-1 and TRBJ2-1): KAGVTQTPRYLIKTRGQQVTLSCSPISGHRSVSWYQQTPGQGLQFLFEYFSETQRNKGNFPGRFSGRQFSNSRSEMNVSTLELGDSALYLCASSFTVAGGRNEQFFGPGTRLTVL.

The rearrangement uses TRBV24-1 and TRBJ2-1, with 7 bases fitting TRBD2. V was pared by 4 bases and J by 12 bases, with 2 bases of the junction left unmatched. In germline, CDR1 is KGHDR, CDR2 SFDVKD. The CDR3 extends over 11 amino acids. CDR3 sequence reads: CATSDPGGQFF. Here the CDR3 DNA reads TGTGCCACCAGTGACCCGGGGGGGCAGTTCTTC.

The table lists this clonotype with a few counts. V usage is TRBV12-3 or TRBV12-4 and J usage is TRBJ2-7; 12 bases fit TRBD2. V shed 0 bases, J shed 2 bases, and the junction held 2 bases outside the gene matches. This CDR3 region has 16 residues. The CDR3 DNA sequence: TGTGCCAGCAGTTTAGCGCTAGCGGGAGGGCCCTACGAGCAGTACTTC. The encoded protein is CASSLALAGGPYEQYF.

On this clonotype itself: Sequence at one end of the junction differs from germline and may be a read error. The gene calls are TRBV6-4 and TRBJ2-1; 8 bases align to TRBD1. From germline, CDR1 is MRHNA and CDR2 SNTAGT. The CDR3 is 16 residues long. The CDR3 is CASSDSSPGQGPELVF. DNA for the CDR3: TGTGCCAGCAGTGACTCCAGCCCAGGACAGGGTCCCGAATTGGTCTTC.

The CDR3 here is CASSPEGDTEAFF. DNA of the CDR3: TGTGCCAGCTCACCAGAGGGGGACACTGAAGCTTTCTTT. The V call is TRBV18, the J call TRBJ1-1, with a tentative D call TRBD1 (6 bases). V gave up 2 bases and J gave up 3 bases, with 7 bases separating them. This CDR3 is 13 amino acids long. Looked up from germline, CDR1 is KGHSH and CDR2 is LQKENI.

This clonotype turned up a few times. CDR3 coding DNA: TGTGCCAGCAGCCAATCGGGACAGGCCGTCTATGGCTACACCTTC. Its translation: CASSQSGQAVYGYTF. The chain joins TRBV3-1 to TRBJ1-2; 8 bases fit TRBD1. This CDR3 region has 15 residues. V gave up 2 bases and J gave up 4 bases; unmatched junction bases: 6. Germline-derived CDR1 and CDR2 are LGHDT and YNNKEL (reference sequence).

There are a few counts of this clonotype. The rearrangement joins TRBV18 to TRBJ2-5; TRBD1 might be the D (5 bases). The V end was cut by 6 bases, the J end by 2 bases, with 25 bases between. Germline CDR1 is KGHSH and CDR2 is LQKENI. The CDR3 length is 18 residues. This chain's CDR3 is CASSSTYSMGLGQETQYF. As DNA, the CDR3 is TGTGCCAGCTCTTCAACATACTCTATGGGGCTTGGGCAAGAGACCCAGTACTTC.

This clonotype was counted many times. This chain links TRBV5-1 with TRBJ2-1; 8 bases align to TRBD1. The CDR3 runs 12 residues. V lost 4 bases, J lost 9 bases, and 3 bases stayed unmatched. Germline CDR1 reads SGHRS; CDR2 reads YFSETQ. The CDR3 spells CASSPGGVEQFF. Here the CDR3 DNA reads TGCGCCAGCAGCCCAGGGGGCGTTGAGCAGTTCTTC.

The CDR3, as DNA: TGCGCCAGTTGGACAGGAGCTAATGAGCAGTTCTTC. This codes for CASWTGANEQFF. The chain recombines TRBV10-2 with TRBJ2-1, with 7 nucleotides matching TRBD1. The germline V gene encodes CDR1 WSHSY and CDR2 SAAADI. The CDR3 runs to 12 residues. V was pared by 9 bases and J by 7 bases, with 6 bases of the junction left unmatched.

The genes are TRBV2 and TRBJ1-4; 7 bases align to TRBD1. Losses at the gene ends were 8 bases for V and 6 bases for J; bases not matched to a gene: 6. Germline CDR1 SNHLY, CDR2 FYNNEI. The length of the CDR3 is 13 residues. The CDR3 region is CASLRQGYEKLFF. For the CDR3, the DNA is TGTGCCAGCCTTCGACAGGGATATGAAAAACTGTTTTTT.

The rearrangement joins TRBV20-1 to TRBJ2-3, with D possibly matching TRBD1 (6 bases). In germline, CDR1 is DFQATT, CDR2 SNEGSKA (reference sequence). V shed 5 bases and J shed 3 bases, with 15 bases lying between them. The CDR3 runs 14 residues. The CDR3 is CSAEPGDATDTQYF. The DNA for the CDR3 is TGCAGTGCTGAACCAGGGGATGCGACAGATACGCAGTATTTT.

This chain connects TRBV5-6 to TRBJ2-5, with a tentative D call TRBD2 (5 bases). Germline-derived CDR1 and CDR2 are SGHDT and YYEEEE. The V and J ends lost 1 base and 5 bases respectively, with 15 bases between them. The length of the CDR3 is 15 residues. CDR3 DNA: TGTGCCAGCAGCTTGTCGGGGTTAGGGTTGGAGACCCAGTACTTC. This translates into CASSLSGLGLETQYF. Complete variable domain (other parts from reference TRBV5-6 and TRBJ2-5): DAGVTQSPTHLIKTRGQQVTLRCSPKSGHDTVSWYQQALGQGPQFIFQYYEEEERQRGNFPDRFSGHQFPNYSSELNVNALLLGDSALYLCASSLSGLGLETQYFGPGTRLLVL.

This rearrangement joins TRBV10-3 to TRBJ2-1; D is tentatively TRBD1 or TRBD2 (5 bases each). CDR1 is ENHRY, CDR2 SYGVKD, per germline. The CDR3 runs 15 residues. Trimming took 2 bases from V and 2 from J, leaving 10 bases between them. CDR3 in amino acids: CAISEGTPPYNEQFF. The CDR3 nucleotides are TGTGCCATCAGTGAGGGGACCCCCCCCTACAATGAGCAGTTCTTC.

The rearrangement joins TRBV9 to TRBJ2-1, with TRBD1 as a possible D gene (5 bases). V lost 0 bases, J lost 8 bases, and 12 bases lay in between. In germline, CDR1 is SGDLS, CDR2 YYNGEE. CDR3 length equals 14 residues. The CDR3 region has the DNA TGTGCCAGCAGCGTAGTGGACAAGACCGATGAGCAGTTCTTC. It yields the protein CASSVVDKTDEQFF.

This CDR3 reads CASSFGPDPYTDTQYF. The CDR3 DNA reads as TGTGCCAGCTCATTCGGACCGGACCCTTACACAGATACGCAGTATTTT. The chain couples TRBV18 to TRBJ2-3; D gene ambiguous. This CDR3 comprises 16 residues. V was cut by 5 bases and J by 2 bases, with 17 bases left in between. From germline, CDR1 is KGHSH and CDR2 LQKENI. Together with reference TRBV18 and TRBJ2-3, the CDR3 gives the full variable domain: NAGVMQNPRHLVRRRGQEARLRCSPMKGHSHVYWYRQLPEEGLKFMVYLQKENIIDESGMPKERFSAEFPKEGPSILRIQQVVRGDSAAYFCASSFGPDPYTDTQYFGPGTRLTVL.

Concerning this clonotype itself: A much larger clone lies one base from this, so it may be a read error. This chain uses TRBV27 with TRBJ2-3; D ambiguous. Per germline, CDR1 MNHEY and CDR2 SMNVEV (reference sequence). V shed 5 bases and J shed 5 bases, with 11 bases lying between them. The CDR3 length is 13 residues. CDR3 protein: CASSPRCEDTQYF. In DNA form, the CDR3 reads TGTGCCAGCAGTCCTAGGTGTGAAGATACGCAGTATTTT.

CDR3 DNA sequence: TGTGCCAGCAGTTGGAGGGAATCCTACGAGCAGTACTTC. Its translation: CASSWRESYEQYF. The chain links TRBV3-1 to TRBJ2-7, with D possibly TRBD2 on 6 matching bases. The CDR3 spans 13 residues. Germline V gene data show CDR1 as LGHDT and CDR2 as YNNKEL (reference sequence). The V and J ends lost 6 bases and 1 base respectively, with 10 bases between them.